Each of the 5 T cell receptor beta chains below was sequenced from the same sample in a study of regulatory T cells in long-lasting Graves disease. TCR beta libraries were built with iRepertoire HTBI primers and Arm-PCR of CDR3 regions. Via MiXCR, TCRdb re-called the multiplex PCR reads, giving one row per CDR3 protein. The table has some 470,000 distinct CDR3 sequences, 20% to 25% seen once; the top ten hold 7.1%. Time point here: persistent/refractory GD, antithyroid drugs over 5 years with positive TRAb. The authors made the TCR library using RNA they extracted from PBMCs. The material was peripheral blood mononuclear cells (PBMCs), obtained when the disease was refractory, from a patient treated with antithyroid drugs. The receptors were gathered from a female donor with Graves disease.

A note on this clonotype: A single base separates this from a much larger clone, so it may be a read error. The final CDR3 position lacks the conserved phenylalanine or tryptophan, pointing to a likely read error. This chain connects TRBV6-5 to TRBJ2-2; D gene ambiguous. The CDR3 contains 15 residues. Trimming removed 0 bases at V and 4 bases at J, with 9 bases between. The germline CDR1 and CDR2 sequences are MNHEY and SVGAGI. Here the CDR3 reads CASSYSKMGTGELFS. Here the CDR3 DNA reads TGTGCCAGCAGTTACTCGAAGATGGGCACCGGGGAGCTGTTTTCT.

The V call is TRBV3-1, the J call TRBJ2-2; no definite D call. The CDR3 has 12 residues. V was shortened by 3 bases and J by 4 bases, with 3 bases between the two germline ends. The germline V gene has CDR1 LGHDT and CDR2 YNNKEL (reference sequence). CDR3 DNA: TGTGCCAGCAGCCACTCCACCGGGGAGCTGTTTTTT. Its protein product is CASSHSTGELFF.

In this sample, this clonotype turned up many times. This chain connects TRBV11-2 to TRBJ2-7; D possibly corresponds to TRBD2 (5 bases). The CDR3 contains 16 residues. V lost 5 bases, J lost 0 bases, and 17 bases lay in between. The germline V gene has CDR1 SGHAT and CDR2 FQNNGV. Here the CDR3 reads CASSPQRAGGSYEQYF. In DNA, the CDR3 is TGTGCCAGCAGCCCCCAGAGGGCAGGCGGCTCCTACGAGCAGTACTTC.

This clonotype occurred a few times. The gene calls are TRBV27 and TRBJ2-4; 8 nucleotides agree with TRBD1. The V gene end was trimmed by 6 bases and the J gene end by 7 bases; junction bases not matched to a gene: 8. The CDR3 covers 14 residues. The germline V gene has CDR1 MNHEY and CDR2 SMNVEV (reference sequence). The CDR3 bases are TGTGCCAGCAGCTGGACAGGGTCGAGGAACATTCAGTACTTC. Translation gives CASSWTGSRNIQYF.

V gene TRBV12-3 or TRBV12-4 combines with J gene TRBJ2-1; D may be TRBD1 (5 bases). This CDR3 is built from 14 residues. The V and J ends lost 4 bases and 9 bases respectively, with 16 bases between them. CDR3 sequence reads: CASSYSRGSSEQFF. The DNA for the CDR3 is TGTGCCAGCAGTTACAGTAGGGGTAGCAGTGAGCAGTTCTTC.